These 30 T cell receptor beta chains came from one sample sequenced in a study of blood T cell repertoires in COVID-19 (TCRdb year 2020). The receptor library was made with the immunoSEQ multiplex PCR assay. As stored in TCRdb, this immuneACCESS dataset retains in-frame rearrangements with V and J assigned. A fraction of the clones does not appear; measured against another copy, unresolved V genes explain less than half of the discrepancy, and the remainder lacks a known reason. The table for this sample lists some 190,000 clones; about 83% of them were counted only once. 15% to 20% of the sample lies in the top ten. The material sequenced was peripheral blood. These receptor sequences come from a person aged 65 to 79 with COVID-19, enrolled during active disease.

This chain links TRBV10-3 with TRBJ1-2; 7 bases are a match to TRBD1. The CDR3 runs 14 residues. In germline, CDR1 is ENHRY, CDR2 SYGVKD. V lost 3 bases, J lost 5 bases, and 6 bases stayed unmatched. The CDR3 DNA follows: TGTGCCATCAGTGACGACAGGGTCTGGTATGGCTACACCTTC. It is translated as CAISDDRVWYGYTF.

This clone was detected only a few times. The V gene is TRBV11-2, the J gene TRBJ2-1; perhaps TRBD2 as D (6 bases). In germline, CDR1 is SGHAT, CDR2 FQNNGV. V lost 2 bases, J lost 0 bases, and 14 bases lay in between. The CDR3 is 17 amino acids. CDR3 residues: CASSLLGGTYSYNEQFF. In nucleotides, the CDR3 is TGTGCCAGCAGCTTATTAGGAGGGACCTACTCCTACAATGAGCAGTTCTTC.

The chain is built from TRBV27 and TRBJ1-5; D ambiguous. Trimming pared 6 bases from V and 4 bases from J, leaving 10 bases between. Germline lookup yields CDR1 MNHEY and CDR2 SMNVEV (reference sequence). The CDR3 spans 13 residues. Written as DNA, the CDR3 is TGTGCCAGCAGCTTGATGCTAAATCAGCCCCAGCATTTT. Translated: CASSLMLNQPQHF.

The chain uses TRBV9 and TRBJ2-1, with TRBD1 matching over 8 bases. V shed 3 bases, J shed 4 bases, and the junction held 6 bases outside the gene matches. Germline V gene sequence: CDR1 SGDLS, CDR2 YYNGEE. The length of the CDR3 is 15 residues. The CDR3 nucleotides read TGTGCCAGCAGCGCCGGGACAGGACAATACAATGAGCAGTTCTTC. It translates to CASSAGTGQYNEQFF.

The rearrangement joins TRBV11-2 to TRBJ2-7; D unclear. Trimming removed 4 bases at V and 2 bases at J, with 3 bases between. Germline CDR1 SGHAT, CDR2 FQNNGV. This CDR3 contains 11 residues. The CDR3 region has the DNA TGTGCCAGCAGCTCGGCCTACGAGCAGTACTTC. It yields the protein CASSSAYEQYF.

V is TRBV2 and J is TRBJ1-4; D might be TRBD1 (5 bases). Germline V lookup: CDR1 SNHLY, CDR2 FYNNEI. V lost 9 bases to trimming and J lost 4 bases, with 21 bases between them. The CDR3 contains 16 residues. The CDR3, as DNA: TGTGCCAGACCACCAAAACGTACAGGATTTAATGAAAAACTGTTTTTT. Its protein is CARPPKRTGFNEKLFF.

This clone appeared once. CDR3 sequence: CASSPGTAYPQYEQYF. The CDR3 nucleotides read TGTGCCAGCAGTCCCGGGACTGCCTACCCCCAGTACGAGCAGTACTTC. The chain joins TRBV28 to TRBJ2-7; a weak D match, TRBD2 (6 bases). The CDR3 sequence is 16 residues long. Deletions cut 5 bases from V and 4 bases from J, with 21 bases between. Germline V gene data show CDR1 as MDHEN and CDR2 as SYDVKM.

This chain joins TRBV7-9 and TRBJ2-4; tentatively, D is TRBD2 (6 bases). The germline V gene encodes CDR1 SEHNR and CDR2 FQNEAQ (reference sequence). The CDR3 totals 18 residues. Deletions cut 4 bases from V and 3 bases from J, with 22 bases between. CDR3 region: CASSSVPPGVLHKNIQYF. The CDR3 DNA follows: TGTGCCAGCAGCTCCGTCCCGCCGGGAGTCCTACACAAAAACATTCAGTACTTC.

The chain links TRBV7-9 to TRBJ2-5; D might be TRBD2 (6 bases). The length of the CDR3 is 13 residues. CDR1 SEHNR and CDR2 FQNEAQ come from the germline V gene (reference sequence). The V end lost 5 bases, the J end lost 4 bases, and 11 bases lay between the germline ends. The CDR3 DNA is TGTGCCAGCAGCCCCGGGGGTGGAGAGACCCAGTACTTC. Residues: CASSPGGGETQYF.

J is TRBJ1-2 and V is TRBV2; D call uncertain. Germline CDR1 is SNHLY and CDR2 is FYNNEI. The CDR3 is 15 amino acids. Trimming stripped 2 bases from V and 6 bases from J, with 16 bases between. CDR3 coding DNA: TGTGCCAGCAGTGAAAGGTCAGGAAAGTTTCATGGCTACACCTTC. It translates to CASSERSGKFHGYTF.

This sequence joins TRBV6-6 and TRBJ2-7; 12 nucleotides line up with TRBD2. V was clipped by 5 bases and J by 2 bases; unmatched bases: 4. Germline CDR1 reads MNHNY; CDR2 reads SVGAGI (reference sequence). There are 15 residues in the CDR3. The CDR3 here is CASSLLAGGPYEQYF. Written as DNA, the CDR3 is TGTGCCAGCAGTCTACTAGCGGGGGGTCCCTACGAGCAGTACTTC.

The chain combines TRBV4-1 with TRBJ2-7, with 8 bases lining up with TRBD2. CDR3 length: 14 residues. Trimming took 6 bases from V and 3 from J; bases not matched to a gene: 7. In germline, CDR1 is MGHRA, CDR2 YSYEKL. The CDR3 here is CASSRQLADYEQYF. The CDR3 bases are TGCGCCAGCAGTCGACAACTAGCGGACTACGAGCAGTACTTC.

This chain uses TRBV28 with TRBJ2-3; 10 nucleotides line up with TRBD2. Germline V gene sequence: CDR1 MDHEN, CDR2 SYDVKM. This CDR3 region has 16 residues. The ends lost 4 bases at V and 7 bases at J; junction bases unmatched: 11. CDR3 sequence (DNA): TGTGCCAGCAGTTCGACAGCGGGGGGGCCCCTAAATACGCAGTATTTT. This encodes CASSSTAGGPLNTQYF.

This clone has just a few counts. DNA for the CDR3: TGTGCCAGCAGCCAAGCACAAGTATGGGAGACCCAGTACTTC. Translated: CASSQAQVWETQYF. The V and J genes are TRBV3-1 (or the pseudogene TRBV3-2) and TRBJ2-5; D remains unclear. V was clipped by 1 base and J by 5 bases, with 11 bases between them. Germline CDR1 LGHDT, CDR2 YNNKEL (reference sequence). The CDR3 extends over 14 amino acids.

J is TRBJ2-1 and V is TRBV19, with a weak D call TRBD2 (6 bases). Trimming removed 4 bases at V and 0 bases at J, with 10 bases between. The length of the CDR3 is 15 residues. Germline loops: CDR1 LNHDA, CDR2 SQIVND (reference sequence). The CDR3 protein is CASSKGSGSYNEQFF. The CDR3 bases are TGTGCCAGTAGTAAGGGTAGCGGCTCCTACAATGAGCAGTTCTTC.

This clone was observed a few times. The chain recombines TRBV24-1 with TRBJ2-7; 12 bases are a match to TRBD1. CDR3 length equals 18 residues. After removal of 5 bases from V and 3 bases from J, the junction contained 13 bases not matched to a gene. CDR1 KGHDR and CDR2 SFDVKD come from the germline V gene. The CDR3 DNA follows: TGTGCCACCAGTGTCCCAATGTCCGGGACAGGGGGCATCTACGAGCAGTACTTC. Translation gives CATSVPMSGTGGIYEQYF.

This clone was seen a few times. The chain carries TRBV10-1 and TRBJ2-7; unclear D gene. The ends were cut back, 0 bases at V and 2 bases at J, with 11 bases in the middle. The length of the CDR3 is 15 residues. CDR1 is WNHNN, CDR2 SYGVQD, per germline (reference sequence). The CDR3 bases are TGCGCCAGCAGTGAGTCGATAGTGGAGACCTACGAGCAGTACTTC. Translated: CASSESIVETYEQYF.

The chain couples TRBV29-1 to TRBJ1-1, with a tentative D call TRBD1 (5 bases). The CDR3 contains 12 residues. Germline V gene data show CDR1 as SQVTM and CDR2 as ANQGSEA. Trimming stripped 4 bases from V and 8 bases from J, with 14 bases between. In DNA, the CDR3 is TGCAGCGTTGCATTGGGGCGGAGAGAAGCTTTCTTT. The encoded protein is CSVALGRREAFF. The entire variable domain, with the rest obtained from reference TRBV29-1 and TRBJ1-1, is as follows: SAVISQKPSRDICQRGTSLTIQCQVDSQVTMMFWYRQQPGQSLTLIATANQGSEATYESGFVIDKFPISRPNLTFSTLTVSNMSPEDSSIYLCSVALGRREAFFGQGTRLTVV.

The sample holds one count of this clone. The V gene is TRBV11-2, the J gene TRBJ2-7, with D perhaps TRBD2 (6 bases). This CDR3 region has 14 residues. With 1 base removed from V and 3 bases from J, the gap between germline ends came to 10 bases. CDR1 SGHAT and CDR2 FQNNGV come from the germline V gene. The CDR3 DNA reads as TGTGCCAGCAGCTTAGTGGCGGGGAACTACGAGCAGTACTTC. Translated, it gives CASSLVAGNYEQYF.

V and J are TRBV6-2 or TRBV6-3 and TRBJ2-5; 9 positions agree with TRBD1. With 5 bases clipped from V and 2 bases from J, the junction kept 6 bases outside the gene matches. The V gene's germline CDR1 is MNHEY and CDR2 SVGEGT. This CDR3 contains 15 residues. DNA of the CDR3: TGTGCCAGCAGTAGACAGGGGGGCCGACAAGAGACCCAGTACTTC. As protein: CASSRQGGRQETQYF.

V gene TRBV27 combines with J gene TRBJ2-3; 10 positions agree with TRBD2. The CDR3 is 15 amino acids. The germline CDR1 and CDR2 sequences are MNHEY and SMNVEV (reference sequence). J gave up 6 bases and V 3 bases, and 6 bases lay outside the gene matches. The CDR3 DNA follows: TGTGCCAGCAGTTTTCTAGCGGGGGAGGTGGATACGCAGTATTTT. Encoded protein: CASSFLAGEVDTQYF.

The chain joins TRBV7-9 to TRBJ1-2, with D possibly TRBD1 on 6 matching bases. The length of the CDR3 is 14 residues. V lost 5 bases to trimming and J lost 4 bases, with 14 bases between them. Germline V lookup: CDR1 SEHNR, CDR2 FQNEAQ (reference sequence). For the CDR3, the DNA is TGTGCCAGCAGCAGGGGGGGCGAAACCTATGGCTACACCTTC. Its translation: CASSRGGETYGYTF. The whole variable domain, remainder taken from reference TRBV7-9 and TRBJ1-2, is DTGVSQNPRHKITKRGQNVTFRCDPISEHNRLYWYRQTLGQGPEFLTYFQNEAQLEKSRLLSDRFSAERPKGSFSTLEIQRTEQGDSAMYLCASSRGGETYGYTFGSGTRLTVV.

This clone was counted once. The rearrangement joins TRBV28 to TRBJ2-7, with 8 bases matching TRBD1. The CDR3 covers 16 residues. Germline CDR1 MDHEN, CDR2 SYDVKM. V gave up 5 bases and J gave up 6 bases; unmatched junction bases: 15. In DNA, the CDR3 is TGTGCCAGCAGTCGGCCGCTGGACAGGGTATTCGGCGAGCAGTACTTC. Protein sequence: CASSRPLDRVFGEQYF.

V is TRBV7-3 and J is TRBJ2-1; the match to TRBD2 covers 9 bases. The CDR3 consists of 16 residues. CDR1 is SGHTA, CDR2 FQGTGA, per germline. V shed 1 base, J shed 7 bases, and the junction held 8 bases outside the gene matches. The CDR3 protein is CASSLILPSGVNEQFF. As DNA, the CDR3 is TGTGCCAGCAGCTTAATTTTGCCTAGCGGGGTTAATGAGCAGTTCTTC.

The chain combines TRBV7-9 with TRBJ1-6; possibly TRBD1 for D (5 bases). The CDR3 is made up of 13 amino acids. Germline V gene sequence: CDR1 SEHNR, CDR2 FQNEAQ (reference sequence). Trimming stripped 9 bases from V and 11 bases from J, with 17 bases between. The CDR3 DNA reads TGTGCCAGTGGGGCTGGGGGGAACCCACCCCTCCACTTT. This sequence encodes CASGAGGNPPLHF.

The chain employs TRBV5-1 and TRBJ2-1; 7 bases are shared with TRBD2. This CDR3 is built from 16 residues. V was pared by 1 base and J by 2 bases, with 6 bases of the junction left unmatched. Germline CDR1 is SGHRS and CDR2 is YFSETQ. The CDR3, as DNA: TGCGCCAGCAGCTTGTGGGGGGGAGCGACCTACAATGAGCAGTTCTTC. As protein: CASSLWGGATYNEQFF.

J is TRBJ2-7 and V is TRBV6-5, with TRBD1 matching 11 bases. CDR3 size: 13 residues. Germline V gene data show CDR1 as MNHEY and CDR2 as SVGAGI. With 9 bases clipped from V and 6 bases from J, the junction kept 7 bases outside the gene matches. The DNA for the CDR3 is TGTGCCAGTTCGGGACAGGGGGGCATCGAGCAGTACTTC. This encodes CASSGQGGIEQYF.

The chain links TRBV19 to TRBJ2-7, with 7 bases fitting TRBD1. The germline V gene encodes CDR1 LNHDA and CDR2 SQIVND (reference sequence). The CDR3 has 14 residues. Germline trimming cut 9 bases from V and 3 bases from J; bases unmatched to any gene: 11. CDR3 sequence (DNA): TGTGCCAGATACAGGGGTAACAACTGCTACGAGCAGTACTTC. It yields the protein CARYRGNNCYEQYF.

The rearrangement joins TRBV2 to TRBJ1-5; the D is unclear. This CDR3 region has 12 residues. Germline V gene sequence: CDR1 SNHLY, CDR2 FYNNEI. V was shortened by 7 bases and J by 5 bases, with 9 bases between the two germline ends. CDR3 in amino acids: CASTRGDQPQHF. CDR3 DNA: TGTGCCAGCACACGCGGAGATCAGCCCCAGCATTTT.

The V call is TRBV21-1, the J call TRBJ2-3; the table's D call, TRBD1, has no DNA check behind it. TRBV21-1 is marked as a pseudogene. The CDR3 extends over 17 amino acids. CDR3 sequence: CASSVHPRGQGTDTQYF. The CDR3 DNA is TGTGCCAGCAGCGTCCATCCCAGGGGGCAGGGCACAGATACGCAGTATTTT.